The following is a TCR beta chain sequence with its context. Sequencing was performed with immunoSEQ multiplex PCR; in TCRdb, only in-frame clones are kept and a portion is missing. Of 150,000 to 250,000 clones in the sample, approximately 93% were seen once. This sample is drawn from a study of T cell responses to AZD1222 COVID-19 vaccine. Trimming removed 3 bases from V and 7 bases from J; junction bases left unmatched: 4. Germline V gene sequence: CDR1 LNHNV, CDR2 YYDKDF (reference sequence). The CDR3 covers 15 residues. The receptor was derived from an adult who received the AZD1222 COVID-19 vaccine. This chain connects TRBV15 to TRBJ1-6; TRBD1 aligns across 9 bases. This specimen consisted of peripheral blood, obtained 28 days after the second AZD1222 dose. The chain's CDR3 is CATSSRTGANSPLHF. CDR3 nucleotide sequence: TGTGCCACCAGCAGCCGGACAGGGGCAAATTCACCCCTCCACTTT.